A selection of T cell receptor beta chains follows, all from one sample in a study of radiotherapy plus CTLA-4 blockade in lung cancer. Some clones are missing from TCRdb's copy, which holds only in-frame ones; the method was immunoSEQ multiplex PCR. The data show over 45,000 clones, less than 85% seen once. The starting material was peripheral blood, obtained from a patient treated with radiotherapy plus ipilimumab. Source of these receptors: a human donor with non-small cell lung cancer who had a complete response to radiotherapy plus ipilimumab. Each CDR3 is given with its conserved first and last residue. The D gene is left open where the match is weak. Size values are once, few and many counts, or a class for expanded clones, and some rows have none.

clone size	J gene	D gene	V gene	CDR3 protein	CDR3 DNA
NA	TRBJ2-1	TRBD2	TRBV4-1	CASSQDRLAGGRSEQFF	TGCGCCAGCAGCCAAGATCGTCTAGCGGGAGGGCGTAGTGAGCAGTTCTTC
once	TRBJ2-4	NA	TRBV28	CASIAGDKGTKNIQYF	TGTGCCAGCATTGCGGGGGACAAGGGGACCAAAAACATTCAGTACTTC
NA	TRBJ2-6	TRBD1	TRBV2	CASSRDRDLGANVLTF	TGTGCCAGCAGCCGGGACAGGGACTTGGGGGCCAACGTCCTGACTTTC
NA	TRBJ2-5	TRBD1	TRBV7-2	CASSRDSGFETQYF	TGTGCCAGCAGCCGGGACAGTGGCTTCGAGACCCAGTACTTC
once	TRBJ2-2	TRBD1	TRBV5-1	CASSPQGTGELFF	TGCGCCAGCAGCCCACAGGGGACCGGGGAGCTGTTTTTT
NA	TRBJ1-4	TRBD1	TRBV9	CASSVTTGGSSNEKLFF	TGTGCCAGCAGCGTAACCACAGGGGGCTCTAGTAATGAAAAACTGTTTTTT
NA	TRBJ1-1	NA	TRBV6-1	CASSEREAGLIVGEAFF	TGTGCCAGCAGTGAAAGGGAGGCAGGGCTTATAGTGGGTGAAGCTTTCTTT
NA	TRBJ1-1	TRBD1	TRBV5-1	CASTEGARAVNTEAFF	TGCGCCAGCACTGAGGGGGCCCGAGCTGTAAACACTGAAGCTTTCTTT
NA	TRBJ2-3	TRBD1	TRBV5-4	CASSQQGALADTQYF	TGTGCCAGCAGCCAACAGGGGGCACTGGCAGATACGCAGTATTTT
NA	TRBJ1-5	TRBD1	TRBV7-9	CASILFPIAGQGKDQPQHF	TGTGCCAGCATCCTCTTCCCTATAGCCGGACAGGGAAAAGATCAGCCCCAGCATTTT
NA	TRBJ1-2	TRBD1	TRBV27	CASSSRMDRGRNYGYTF	TGTGCCAGCAGTTCAAGAATGGACAGGGGGAGGAACTATGGCTACACCTTC
NA	TRBJ2-3	NA	TRBV29-1	CSVVPRRGGTDTQYF	TGCAGCGTTGTACCCCGCCGGGGTGGCACAGATACGCAGTATTTT
once	TRBJ2-7	NA	TRBV7-2	CASSYAGNPSEQYF	TGTGCCAGCAGCTACGCGGGGAACCCTAGTGAGCAGTACTTC
once	TRBJ2-7	TRBD2	TRBV5-1	CASRPLAGGPYEQYF	TGCGCCAGCAGACCGCTAGCGGGGGGCCCCTACGAGCAGTACTTC
NA	TRBJ2-5	TRBD1	TRBV5-1	CASSRSRDSSIGQYF	TGCGCCAGCAGCCGATCCCGGGACAGCAGTATAGGACAGTACTTC
NA	TRBJ2-7	TRBD2	TRBV6-5	CASSYGGGFYEQYF	TGTGCCAGCAGTTATGGGGGGGGATTTTACGAGCAGTACTTC
NA	TRBJ1-2	NA	TRBV19	CASSIEQTSHYGYTF	TGTGCCAGTAGTATCGAACAGACAAGTCACTATGGCTACACCTTC
NA	TRBJ2-3	NA	TRBV5-1	CASSLAILPPVDTQYF	TGCGCCAGCAGCTTGGCCATCCTACCACCGGTAGATACGCAGTATTTT
NA	TRBJ2-3	NA	TRBV7-8	CASSLEARPTDTQYF	TGTGCCAGCAGCTTAGAAGCGCGGCCTACAGATACGCAGTATTTT
once	TRBJ1-2	NA	TRBV7-2	CASSSMTGGYGYTF	TGTGCCAGCAGCTCTATGACAGGCGGGTATGGCTACACCTTC
NA	TRBJ1-1	TRBD1	TRBV19	CASSNDRGQGNTEAFF	TGTGCCAGTAGTAATGACAGGGGGCAAGGGAACACTGAAGCTTTCTTT
NA	TRBJ1-5	TRBD1	TRBV28	CASSTGVAWQPQHF	TGTGCCAGCAGTACAGGGGTAGCGTGGCAGCCCCAGCATTTT
NA	TRBJ1-5	TRBD1	TRBV5-6	CASSFRTGGFNQPQHF	TGTGCCAGCAGCTTCCGGACAGGAGGGTTCAATCAGCCCCAGCATTTT
NA	TRBJ1-2	TRBD1	TRBV30	CACGQAYGYTF	TGTGCCTGCGGACAGGCTTATGGCTACACCTTC
once	TRBJ2-6	TRBD1	TRBV7-9	CASSWGQGASGANVLTF	TGTGCCAGCAGCTGGGGACAGGGGGCCTCTGGGGCCAACGTCCTGACTTTC
NA	TRBJ1-6	TRBD1	TRBV6-5	CASTVGGQRSPLHF	TGTGCCAGCACCGTAGGGGGACAGCGTTCACCCCTCCACTTT
NA	TRBJ1-1	NA	TRBV7-2	CASSLRAGGDTEAFF	TGTGCCAGCAGCTTAAGGGCCGGGGGGGACACTGAAGCTTTCTTT
NA	TRBJ2-2	NA	TRBV5-4	CASTETLNTGELFF	TGTGCCAGCACTGAAACTCTAAACACCGGGGAGCTGTTTTTT
NA	TRBJ1-2	NA	TRBV19	CASSPGPPEGYSNYGYTF	TGTGCCAGTAGTCCAGGGCCCCCAGAAGGGTACTCTAACTATGGCTACACCTTC
NA	TRBJ2-5	NA	TRBV2	CASSTDYQETQYF	TGTGCCAGCAGTACGGACTACCAAGAGACCCAGTACTTC
NA	TRBJ2-5	TRBD2	TRBV29-1	CSVRTGGQETQYF	TGCAGCGTTCGAACGGGGGGACAAGAGACCCAGTACTTC
once	TRBJ1-2	TRBD1	TRBV4-3	CASSQGGDRVNYGYTF	TGCGCCAGCAGCCAGGGAGGGGACAGGGTTAACTATGGCTACACCTTC
many	TRBJ1-1	NA	TRBV10-3	CAITGNGPTEAFF	TGTGCCATCACGGGGAACGGGCCCACTGAAGCTTTCTTT
NA	TRBJ1-2	NA	TRBV9	CASSVGTQTYGYTF	TGTGCCAGCAGCGTAGGAACACAGACCTATGGCTACACCTTC
few	TRBJ2-7	TRBD1	TRBV28	CASSLLGQGSYEQYF	TGTGCCAGCAGTTTACTCGGACAGGGGTCCTACGAGCAGTACTTC
NA	TRBJ2-5	NA	TRBV7-2	CASSLVGETQYF	TGTGCCAGCAGCTTAGTCGGAGAGACCCAGTACTTC
few	TRBJ1-5	NA	TRBV6-6	CASTPGGQPQHF	TGTGCCAGCACCCCGGGGGGGCAGCCCCAGCATTTT
NA	TRBJ1-1	NA	TRBV27	CASSADRRGEAFF	TGTGCCAGCAGTGCAGACCGCAGGGGTGAAGCTTTCTTT
NA	TRBJ1-2	NA	TRBV7-2	CASSLQPTNYGYTF	TGTGCCAGCAGCTTACAACCTACTAACTATGGCTACACCTTC
NA	TRBJ2-6	NA	TRBV27	CASTGGANVLTF	TGTGCCAGCACGGGGGGGGCCAACGTCCTGACTTTC
once	TRBJ1-1	NA	TRBV5-1	CASRSPGVANTEAFF	TGCGCCAGCAGGTCTCCAGGGGTAGCGAACACTGAAGCTTTCTTT
NA	TRBJ1-1	NA	TRBV28	CASSPGTRKNTEAFF	TGTGCCAGCAGTCCAGGGACACGGAAGAACACTGAAGCTTTCTTT
few	TRBJ1-6	NA	TRBV18	CASSLSQGEAGSPLHF	TGTGCCAGCTCACTCAGCCAAGGGGAGGCGGGTTCACCCCTCCACTTT
NA	TRBJ2-3	NA	TRBV19	CASRSDGARTDTQYF	TGTGCCAGTAGATCGGATGGGGCCCGCACAGATACGCAGTATTTT
NA	TRBJ2-5	TRBD2	TRBV7-6	CASSFGLAGYQETQYF	TGTGCCAGCAGCTTTGGACTAGCGGGGTACCAAGAGACCCAGTACTTC
NA	TRBJ1-5	NA	TRBV11-2	CASSPSNQPQHF	TGTGCCAGCAGCCCGAGTAATCAGCCCCAGCATTTT
NA	TRBJ2-1	TRBD1	TRBV5-1	CASSLDPGGSYNEQFF	TGCGCCAGCAGCTTGGATCCAGGGGGCTCCTACAATGAGCAGTTCTTC
NA	TRBJ2-1	NA	TRBV6-4	CASSPGHSVLGWFF	TGTGCCAGCAGCCCGGGACATAGCGTTTTAGGGTGGTTCTTC
NA	TRBJ2-1	NA	TRBV1	CTSSLSGTKYNEQFF	TGCACCAGCAGCCTCTCCGGGACAAAGTACAATGAGCAGTTCTTC
NA	TRBJ2-3	TRBD2	TRBV19	CASSISGGHPDTQYF	TGTGCCAGTAGTATTTCGGGAGGGCACCCAGATACGCAGTATTTT
NA	TRBJ1-2	TRBD1	TRBV19	CASSLTGTGSYGYTF	TGTGCCAGTAGCTTGACCGGGACAGGGAGCTATGGCTACACCTTC
NA	TRBJ2-5	TRBD1	TRBV6-5	CASRADRGKTQYF	TGTGCCAGCAGGGCAGACAGGGGCAAGACCCAGTACTTC
NA	TRBJ2-7	NA	TRBV19	CASSPSAGIGGYEQYF	TGTGCCAGTAGTCCCTCGGCAGGGATCGGGGGCTACGAGCAGTACTTC
NA	TRBJ2-7	TRBD1	TRBV5-1	CASSSTGTGSYEQYF	TGCGCCAGCAGCTCGACCGGGACAGGGAGCTACGAGCAGTACTTC
NA	TRBJ2-7	TRBD1	TRBV2	CASSEAGTGGDEQYF	TGTGCCAGCAGTGAAGCTGGGACAGGGGGCGATGAGCAGTACTTC
NA	TRBJ1-5	NA	TRBV27	CASTPAGYSNQPQHF	TGTGCCAGCACCCCTGCCGGGTATAGCAATCAGCCCCAGCATTTT
NA	TRBJ2-1	TRBD2	TRBV5-6	CASSLVAGGTNEQFF	TGTGCCAGCAGCTTGGTGGCGGGAGGAACGAATGAGCAGTTCTTC
NA	TRBJ1-3	NA	TRBV7-6	CASSLENRVSGNTIYF	TGTGCCAGCAGCTTGGAGAACAGGGTGTCTGGAAACACCATATATTTT
NA	TRBJ2-2	NA	TRBV5-6	CASSSTGTSRTGELFF	TGTGCCAGCAGCTCGACCGGGACATCTAGGACCGGGGAGCTGTTTTTT